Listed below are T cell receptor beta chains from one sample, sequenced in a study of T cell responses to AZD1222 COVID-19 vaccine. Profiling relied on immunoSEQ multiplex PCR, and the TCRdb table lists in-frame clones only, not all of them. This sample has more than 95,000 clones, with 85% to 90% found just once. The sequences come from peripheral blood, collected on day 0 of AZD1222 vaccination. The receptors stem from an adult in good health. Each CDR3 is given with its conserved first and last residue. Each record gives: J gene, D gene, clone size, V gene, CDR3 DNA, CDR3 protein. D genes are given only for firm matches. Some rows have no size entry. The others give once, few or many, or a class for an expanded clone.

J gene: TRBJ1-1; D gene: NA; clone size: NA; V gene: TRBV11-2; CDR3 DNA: TGTGCCAGCAGCCTGGGGGGACAGAACACTGAAGCTTTCTTT; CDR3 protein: CASSLGGQNTEAFF
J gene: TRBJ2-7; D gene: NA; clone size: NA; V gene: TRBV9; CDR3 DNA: TGTGCCAGCAGCACCGACGGAAGCTCCTACGAGCAGTACTTC; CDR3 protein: CASSTDGSSYEQYF
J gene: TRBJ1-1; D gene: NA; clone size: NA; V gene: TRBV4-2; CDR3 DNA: TGTGCCAGCAGCCAAGAGGTAGGTGAAGCTTTCTTT; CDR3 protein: CASSQEVGEAFF
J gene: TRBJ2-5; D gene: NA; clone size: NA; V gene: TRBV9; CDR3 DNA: TGTGCCAGCAGCGTAGCAGGGGGGGAGACCCAGTACTTC; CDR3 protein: CASSVAGGETQYF
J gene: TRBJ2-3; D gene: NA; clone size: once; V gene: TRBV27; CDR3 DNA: TGTGCCAGCAGTATAGGACTAAATACGCAGTATTTT; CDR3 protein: CASSIGLNTQYF
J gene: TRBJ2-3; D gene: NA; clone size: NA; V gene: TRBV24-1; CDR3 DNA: TGTGCCACCAGTGGGGGTACAGATACGCAGTATTTT; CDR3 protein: CATSGGTDTQYF
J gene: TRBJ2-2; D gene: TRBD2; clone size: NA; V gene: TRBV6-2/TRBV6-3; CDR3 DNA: TGTGCCAGCAGTGACGTGGGACTAGCGGCCACGAACACCGGGGAGCTGTTTTTT; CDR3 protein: CASSDVGLAATNTGELFF
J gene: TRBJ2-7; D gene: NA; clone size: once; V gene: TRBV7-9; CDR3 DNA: TGTGCCAGCAGCAAAATAGGGGGGTCCTACGAGCAGTACTTC; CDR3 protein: CASSKIGGSYEQYF
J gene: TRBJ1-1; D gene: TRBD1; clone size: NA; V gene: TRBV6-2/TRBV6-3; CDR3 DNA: TGTGCCAGCAGACCTCCTCCAGGGGGCACTGAAGCTTTCTTT; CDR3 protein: CASRPPPGGTEAFF
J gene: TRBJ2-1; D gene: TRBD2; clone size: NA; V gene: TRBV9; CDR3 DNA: TGTGCCAGCAGCGTATCTAGCGGCTCCTACAATGAGCAGTTCTTC; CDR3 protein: CASSVSSGSYNEQFF
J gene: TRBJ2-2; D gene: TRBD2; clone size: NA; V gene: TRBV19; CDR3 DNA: TGTGCCAGTAGGGCAGCGGGGAGAGGCACCGGGGAGCTGTTTTTT; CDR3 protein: CASRAAGRGTGELFF
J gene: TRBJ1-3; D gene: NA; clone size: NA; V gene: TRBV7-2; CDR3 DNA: TGTGCCAGCAGCTTAAGATGGGGCTTCGAAAACACCATATATTTT; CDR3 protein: CASSLRWGFENTIYF
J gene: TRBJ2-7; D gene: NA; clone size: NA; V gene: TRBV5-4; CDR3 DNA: TGTGCCAGCAGCTACGAGTGGGGCGAGCAGTACTTC; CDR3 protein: CASSYEWGEQYF
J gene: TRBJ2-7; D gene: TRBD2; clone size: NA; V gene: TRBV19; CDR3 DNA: TGTGCCAGTTCTGTTAGCGGGAGAGTGGGCCGAGACGAGCAGTACTTC; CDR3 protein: CASSVSGRVGRDEQYF
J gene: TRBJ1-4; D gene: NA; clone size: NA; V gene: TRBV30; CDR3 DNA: TGTGCCTGGAGGGGACCCCCCGCTGAAAAACTGTTTTTT; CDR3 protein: CAWRGPPAEKLFF
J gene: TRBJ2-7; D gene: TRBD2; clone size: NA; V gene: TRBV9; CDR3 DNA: TGTGCCAGCAGCGCCGGGACTAGCGGGTACGAGCAGTACTTC; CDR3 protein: CASSAGTSGYEQYF
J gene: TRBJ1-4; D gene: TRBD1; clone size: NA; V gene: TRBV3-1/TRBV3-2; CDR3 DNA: TGTGCCAGCAGCCAGACAGGGGGCACTTGGGAAAAACTGTTTTTT; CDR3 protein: CASSQTGGTWEKLFF
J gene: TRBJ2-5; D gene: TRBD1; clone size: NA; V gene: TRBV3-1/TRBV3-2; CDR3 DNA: TGTGCCAGCAGCCGCAGGGGGCTCGGAGAGACCCAGTACTTC; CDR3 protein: CASSRRGLGETQYF
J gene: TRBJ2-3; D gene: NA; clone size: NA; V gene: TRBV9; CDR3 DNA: TGTGCCAGCAGCCAAGAAGTTACAGATACGCAGTATTTT; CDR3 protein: CASSQEVTDTQYF
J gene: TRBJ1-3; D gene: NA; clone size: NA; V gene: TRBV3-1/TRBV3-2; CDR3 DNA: TGTGCCAGCAGCCAAAGGGCTGGAAACACCATATATTTT; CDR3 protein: CASSQRAGNTIYF
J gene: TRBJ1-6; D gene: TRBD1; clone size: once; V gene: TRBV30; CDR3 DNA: TGTGCCGCCACCGGGACAGGGGGTTTTTCACCCCTCCACTTT; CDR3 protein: CAATGTGGFSPLHF
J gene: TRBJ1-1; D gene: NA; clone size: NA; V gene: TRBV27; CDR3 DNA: TGTGCCAGCAAATTAGGTAGCCTTTCGAACTCTGAAGCTTTCTTT; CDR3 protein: CASKLGSLSNSEAFF
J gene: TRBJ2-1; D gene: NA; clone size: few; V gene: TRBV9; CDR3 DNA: TGTGCCAGCAGCTCAACGGACTTCAATGAGCAGTTCTTC; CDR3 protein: CASSSTDFNEQFF
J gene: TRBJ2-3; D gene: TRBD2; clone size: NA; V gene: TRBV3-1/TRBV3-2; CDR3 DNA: TGTGCCAGCAGGGGCCTAGCGGGGGGCCCCGGGGCTACGCAGTATTTT; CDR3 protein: CASRGLAGGPGATQYF
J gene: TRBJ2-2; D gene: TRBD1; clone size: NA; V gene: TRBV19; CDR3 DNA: TGTGCCAGTAGTAACAGGGGGCGCATCACCGGGGAGCTGTTTTTT; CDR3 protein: CASSNRGRITGELFF
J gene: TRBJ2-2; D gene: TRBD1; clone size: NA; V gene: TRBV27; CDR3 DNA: TGTGCCAGCAGTCTTTCGGACAGGTTCACCGGGGAGCTGTTTTTT; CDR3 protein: CASSLSDRFTGELFF
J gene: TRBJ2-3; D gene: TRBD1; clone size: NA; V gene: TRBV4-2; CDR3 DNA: TGTGCCAGCAGCCAAGCCGCCCTCTTGGCGACAGGGGTGACAGATACGCAGTATTTT; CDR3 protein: CASSQAALLATGVTDTQYF
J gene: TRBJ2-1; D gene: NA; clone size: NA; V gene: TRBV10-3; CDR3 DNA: TGTGCCATCAAGGCAGAGACTAACAATGAGCAGTTCTTC; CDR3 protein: CAIKAETNNEQFF
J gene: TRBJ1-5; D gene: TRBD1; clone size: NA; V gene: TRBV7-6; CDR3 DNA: TGTGCCAGCAGCAACAGACAGGGAGCTCAGCCCCAGCATTTT; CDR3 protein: CASSNRQGAQPQHF
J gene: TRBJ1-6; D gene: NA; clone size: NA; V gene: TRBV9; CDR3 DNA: TGTGCCAGCAGCGTTGGTAGCTCCTATAATTCACCCCTCCACTTT; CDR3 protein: CASSVGSSYNSPLHF
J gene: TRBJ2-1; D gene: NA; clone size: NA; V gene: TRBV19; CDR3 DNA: TGTGCCAGCAATAGCTGGGGGGCGAATGAGCAGTTCTTC; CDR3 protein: CASNSWGANEQFF
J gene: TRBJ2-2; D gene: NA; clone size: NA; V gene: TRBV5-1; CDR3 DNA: TGCGCCAGCAGCTTGGGGGCCAGAATCAACACCGGGGAGCTGTTTTTT; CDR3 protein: CASSLGARINTGELFF
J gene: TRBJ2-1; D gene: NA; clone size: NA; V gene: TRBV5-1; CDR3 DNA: TGCGCCAGCAGCTTGGCCTCTGGGGCGGGATACAATGAGCAGTTCTTC; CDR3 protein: CASSLASGAGYNEQFF
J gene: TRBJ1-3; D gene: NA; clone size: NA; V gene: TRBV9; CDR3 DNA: TGTGCCAGCAGCGTAGGCCTAACGGGAACCGGAAACACCATATATTTT; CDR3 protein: CASSVGLTGTGNTIYF
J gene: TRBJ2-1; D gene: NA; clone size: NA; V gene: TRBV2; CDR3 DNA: TGTGCCAGCAGACGGACAGGAGCGGGGAATGAGCAGTTCTTC; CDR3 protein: CASRRTGAGNEQFF
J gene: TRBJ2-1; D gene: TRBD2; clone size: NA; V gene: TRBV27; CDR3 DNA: TGTGCCAGCAGTCTCTCCGGGACTAGTTCGGGTGAGCAGTTCTTC; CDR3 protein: CASSLSGTSSGEQFF
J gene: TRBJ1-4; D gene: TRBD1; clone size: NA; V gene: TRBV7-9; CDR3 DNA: TGTGCCAGCAGCCTTGACAGGGGAGTCGAAAAACTGTTTTTT; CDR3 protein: CASSLDRGVEKLFF
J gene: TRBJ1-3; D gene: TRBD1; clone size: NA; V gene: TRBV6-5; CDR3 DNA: TGTGCCAGCAGTAAGGACAGGGTAACCGGAAACACCATATATTTT; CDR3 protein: CASSKDRVTGNTIYF
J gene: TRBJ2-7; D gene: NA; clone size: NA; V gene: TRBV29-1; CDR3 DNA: TGCAGCGTTGGATCGCGCGGTGGCATCTACGAGCAGTACTTC; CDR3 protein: CSVGSRGGIYEQYF
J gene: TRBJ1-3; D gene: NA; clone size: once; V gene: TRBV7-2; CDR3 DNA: TGTGCCAGCAGCTTAGTATCGGCTTTCTCTGGAAACACCATATATTTT; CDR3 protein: CASSLVSAFSGNTIYF
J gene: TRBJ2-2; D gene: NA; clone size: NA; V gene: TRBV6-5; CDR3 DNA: TGTGCCAGCCGAAGCGCCTTGAACACCGGGGAGCTGTTTTTT; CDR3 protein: CASRSALNTGELFF
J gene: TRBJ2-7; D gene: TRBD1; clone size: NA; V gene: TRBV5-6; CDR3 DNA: TGTGCCAGCGCTCCGGGACAGGGGAGCGAGCAGTACTTC; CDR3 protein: CASAPGQGSEQYF
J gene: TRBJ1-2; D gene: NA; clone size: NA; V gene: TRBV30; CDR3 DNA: TGTGCCTGGAATGTTCAGACGAGCTATGGCTACACCTTC; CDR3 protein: CAWNVQTSYGYTF
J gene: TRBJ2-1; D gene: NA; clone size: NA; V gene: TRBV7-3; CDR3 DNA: TGTGCCAGCAGCTTAAGGGTTGAGGGTAGTGAGCAGTTCTTC; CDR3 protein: CASSLRVEGSEQFF
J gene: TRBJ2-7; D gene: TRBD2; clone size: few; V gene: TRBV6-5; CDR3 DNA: TGTGCCAGCAGTCCCCTAGCGGGAGTAGGCGAGCAGTACTTC; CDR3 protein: CASSPLAGVGEQYF
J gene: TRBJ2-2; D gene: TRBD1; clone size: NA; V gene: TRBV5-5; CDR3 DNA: TGTGCCAGCATCCGGGGACAGGAGAACACCGGGGAGCTGTTTTTT; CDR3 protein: CASIRGQENTGELFF
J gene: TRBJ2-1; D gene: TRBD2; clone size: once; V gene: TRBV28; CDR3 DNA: TGTGCCAGCAGTTCGCCCGGGACTAGAGACAATGAGCAGTTCTTC; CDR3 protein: CASSSPGTRDNEQFF
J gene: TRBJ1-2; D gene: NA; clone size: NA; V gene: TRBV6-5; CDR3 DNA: TGTGCCAGCAGAACACAAGGCAACTATGGCTACACCTTC; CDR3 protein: CASRTQGNYGYTF
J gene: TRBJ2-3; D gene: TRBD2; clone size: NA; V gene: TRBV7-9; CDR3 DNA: TGTGCCAGCAGCATGACTAGCGGGAGCACAGATACGCAGTATTTT; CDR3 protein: CASSMTSGSTDTQYF
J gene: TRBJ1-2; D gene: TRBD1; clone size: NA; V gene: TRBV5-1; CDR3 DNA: TGCGCCAGCAGCGCGGGACAGGGGGCAACTGCGTATGGCTACACCTTC; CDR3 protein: CASSAGQGATAYGYTF
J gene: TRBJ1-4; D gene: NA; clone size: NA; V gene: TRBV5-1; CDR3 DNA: TGCGCCAGCAGAGACCCCGAAGGGGCTAATGAAAAACTGTTTTTT; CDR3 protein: CASRDPEGANEKLFF
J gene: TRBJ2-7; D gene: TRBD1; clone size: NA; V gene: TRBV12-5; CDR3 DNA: TGTGCTAGTGGGACCAATCTGTGGACAGGCTCCTACGAGCAGTACTTC; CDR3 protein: CASGTNLWTGSYEQYF
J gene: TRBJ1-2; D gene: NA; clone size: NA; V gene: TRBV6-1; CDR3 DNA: TGTGCCAGCAGTGAAACCCTGAAGGGGTTGAGCTACACCTTC; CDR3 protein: CASSETLKGLSYTF
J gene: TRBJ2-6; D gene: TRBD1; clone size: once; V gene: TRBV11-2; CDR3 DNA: TGTGCCAGCAGCCCTGACAGGGGGCGCGCCTCTGGGGCCAACGTCCTGACTTTC; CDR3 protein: CASSPDRGRASGANVLTF